This T cell receptor beta chain was recorded in a study of blood T cell repertoires in COVID-19. Study details: The study drew acute and convalescent COVID-19 samples from the United States, Italy and Spain. The cDNA or gDNA used as material had been derived from T cells, B-cell-depleted T cells, or PBMCs.

V lost 5 bases and J lost 3; bases outside the gene matches: 7. The CDR3 is 15 residues long. CDR1 is SGHKS, CDR2 YYEKEE, per germline (reference sequence). Source study methods: Scientists estimated how many nucleated cells there were by amplifying reference gene primers. The table came from immunoSEQ multiplex PCR; TCRdb's copy has only in-frame clones and leaves some out. For V, J and clone size, that table is used; D and trimming come from the DNA. The table lists fewer than 100,000 clones, around 87% of them singletons. Sequenced material: peripheral blood. The chain employs TRBV5-5 and TRBJ2-3, with 9 bases that match TRBD1. The receptor was isolated from a woman older than 75 with acute or convalescent COVID-19. The CDR3 nucleotides read TGTGCCAGCAGACCCCCGGGACAGGGAACAGATACGCAGTATTTT. Translated, it gives CASRPPGQGTDTQYF.